This T cell receptor beta chain appears in the sequencing data of a study of spatial heterogeneity in lung cancer. Study-wide results and limits: How many expanded intratumoral alpha and beta TCRs were present tracked the tumor mutation count, which was a count of nonsynonymous mutations.

As to this clonotype: Its antigen is currently unknown.

The V end was cut by 5 bases, the J end by 1 base, with 14 bases between. This CDR3 is built from 14 residues. Germline V lookup: CDR1 DFQATT, CDR2 SNEGSKA (reference sequence). The time point: sample taken at primary tumor resection. The donors, 72 patients with untreated early-stage non-small cell lung cancer, provided the samples. Whole RNA from tumor, nontumor lung or frozen PBMC was sequenced unsorted. One entry per CDR3 protein, called by TCRdb with MiXCR from the 5' RACE reads. Of about 940 distinct CDR3 sequences in the sample, approximately 33% are singletons; the top ten hold approximately 23%.

The sample consisted of lung tumor tissue, taken at surgery. The origin of this receptor is a male donor with early-stage non-small cell lung cancer. The rearrangement uses TRBV20-1 and TRBJ1-1, with D possibly being TRBD1 (5 bases). The DNA of the CDR3 is TGCAGTGCTGGGAAGACAGTTGCGAACACTGAAGCTTTCTTT. Translating gives CSAGKTVANTEAFF.